The 5 T cell receptor beta chains in this list originate from one sample, sequenced in a study of response to subunit inactivated influenza vaccine. TCRdb re-derived calls from the RT-PCR reads in MiXCR, one entry per CDR3 protein. The table includes 500,000 to 550,000 distinct CDR3 sequences, 7.6% detected once. The sequences come from PBMCs from blood, collected less than 25 months after vaccination. The origin of the receptors is a man aged 45 to 70 who received an inactivated influenza vaccine.

This clonotype was detected a few times. J is TRBJ1-2 and V is TRBV5-8; 8 bases align to TRBD1. The CDR3 sequence is 14 residues long. The germline V gene encodes CDR1 SGHTS and CDR2 YDEGEE. Trimming removed 1 base from V and 5 bases from J; junction bases left unmatched: 4. The CDR3 protein is CASSLTTGVYGYTF. The CDR3, as DNA: TGTGCCAGCAGCTTGACGACAGGGGTATATGGCTACACCTTC.

This clonotype was seen repeatedly, ten times or more. This chain connects TRBV9 to TRBJ2-2; no clear D gene. The germline CDR1 and CDR2 sequences are SGDLS and YYNGEE. This CDR3 is 12 amino acids long. V shed 3 bases and J shed 5 bases, with 5 bases lying between them. This CDR3 reads CASSDFTGELFF. The CDR3 DNA sequence: TGTGCCAGCAGCGACTTTACCGGGGAGCTGTTTTTT.

This clonotype was observed a handful of times. J is TRBJ2-2 and V is TRBV10-3, with D possibly called TRBD1 or TRBD2 (6 bases each). Trimming stripped 6 bases from V and 3 bases from J, with 11 bases between. Germline-derived CDR1 and CDR2 are ENHRY and SYGVKD. The CDR3 runs 14 residues. The CDR3 is CAIRRGEDTGELFF. The CDR3 bases are TGTGCCATCAGGAGGGGGGAGGACACCGGGGAGCTGTTTTTT.

The chain links TRBV11-1 to TRBJ2-7, with 8 bases fitting TRBD2. CDR3 length equals 18 residues. Per the germline V gene, CDR1 is SGHAT and CDR2 is FQDESV (reference sequence). The V segment lost 1 base and the J segment 1 base; nucleotides outside the gene matches: 12. This chain's CDR3 is CASSLETLRAGGSYEQYF. DNA of the CDR3: TGTGCCAGCAGCTTAGAGACCCTGCGCGCGGGAGGTTCCTACGAGCAGTACTTC.

This clonotype was observed at least ten times. CDR3 residues: CASSFLGLAGAGEQFF. The CDR3 coding sequence is TGTGCCAGCAGTTTCCTGGGACTAGCGGGGGCGGGGGAGCAGTTCTTC. The chain is built from TRBV6-5 and TRBJ2-1, with 14 bases aligning to TRBD2. Trimming at V came to 4 bases and at J to 10 bases, leaving 9 bases not matched to a gene. The CDR3 consists of 16 residues. CDR1 MNHEY and CDR2 SVGAGI come from the germline V gene.